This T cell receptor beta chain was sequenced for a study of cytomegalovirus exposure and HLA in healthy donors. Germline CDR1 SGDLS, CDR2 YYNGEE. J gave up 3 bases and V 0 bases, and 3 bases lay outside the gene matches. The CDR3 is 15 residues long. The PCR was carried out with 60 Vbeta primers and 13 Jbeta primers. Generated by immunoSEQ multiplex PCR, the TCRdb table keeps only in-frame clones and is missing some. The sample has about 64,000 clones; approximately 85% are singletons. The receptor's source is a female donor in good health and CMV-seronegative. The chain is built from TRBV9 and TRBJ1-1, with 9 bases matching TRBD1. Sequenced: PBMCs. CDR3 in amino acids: CASSVEGQGYTEAFF. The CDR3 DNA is TGTGCCAGCAGCGTAGAGGGACAGGGATACACTGAAGCTTTCTTT.